A selection of T cell receptor beta chains follows, all from one sample in a study of T cell responses to AZD1222 COVID-19 vaccine. Profiled with immunoSEQ multiplex PCR; TCRdb holds only in-frame clones, not every one. The sample consists of 150,000 to 200,000 clones, around 94% of them appearing once. The material was peripheral blood, obtained on day 0 of AZD1222 vaccination. These receptors originate from an adult in good health. The CDR3 runs from the conserved cysteine through the conserved F or W. A D gene is named only where the DNA matches it firmly. Clone size is not always given. Where it is, it says once, few, many or a class for expanded clones.

J: TRBJ1-6; V: TRBV6-5; D: .; size: .; DNA: TGTGCCAGCAGTCAACGGACAGTTTCTTCACCCCTCCACTTT; CDR3: CASSQRTVSSPLHF
J: TRBJ2-2; V: TRBV27; D: TRBD1; size: .; DNA: TGTGCCAGCAGTCTCCCGGACAGGGTGCACACCGGGGAGCTGTTTTTT; CDR3: CASSLPDRVHTGELFF
J: TRBJ2-5; V: TRBV27; D: .; size: .; DNA: TGTGCCAGCAGTTTGGGAAGAAAAGAGACCCAGTACTTC; CDR3: CASSLGRKETQYF
J: TRBJ1-1; V: TRBV18; D: .; size: .; DNA: TGTGCCAGCTCACCAATTCCAGGGAACACTGAAGCTTTCTTT; CDR3: CASSPIPGNTEAFF
J: TRBJ2-1; V: TRBV5-5; D: TRBD2; size: .; DNA: TGTGCCAGCAGCCCGGGGACTAGCGGGAGGGGGGCCTACAATGAGCAGTTCTTC; CDR3: CASSPGTSGRGAYNEQFF
J: TRBJ2-5; V: TRBV5-1; D: TRBD2; size: .; DNA: TGCGCCAGCACCCCTCTCGGGCGGGAGTTAGAGACCCAGTACTTC; CDR3: CASTPLGRELETQYF
J: TRBJ2-1; V: TRBV19; D: TRBD1; size: .; DNA: TGTGCCAGTGGACAGGGAGGCCGCTCCTACAATGAGCAGTTCTTC; CDR3: CASGQGGRSYNEQFF
J: TRBJ1-6; V: TRBV12-3/TRBV12-4; D: .; size: few; DNA: TGTGCCAGCAGTTTCGGTCAGCTTCGGGCCCTCCACTTT; CDR3: CASSFGQLRALHF
J: TRBJ2-3; V: TRBV7-6; D: .; size: .; DNA: TGTGCCAGCAGCTTAAGCGACCCACCCACAGATACGCAGTATTTT; CDR3: CASSLSDPPTDTQYF
J: TRBJ1-1; V: TRBV12-3/TRBV12-4; D: .; size: .; DNA: TGTGCCACCGGTGGGAACACTGAAGCTTTCTTT; CDR3: CATGGNTEAFF
J: TRBJ1-6; V: TRBV11-2; D: .; size: .; DNA: TGTGCCAGCAGCTTAGGCGTCGGGAATAATTCACCCCTCCACTTT; CDR3: CASSLGVGNNSPLHF
J: TRBJ1-5; V: TRBV12-3/TRBV12-4; D: .; size: .; DNA: TGTGCCAGCAGTTTAGCCCCCGCAGAGCCCCAGCATTTT; CDR3: CASSLAPAEPQHF
J: TRBJ2-1; V: TRBV11-2; D: TRBD2; size: .; DNA: TGTGCCAGCAGCTTAATGTTGAGGACTAGCTATAATAATGAGCAGTTCTTC; CDR3: CASSLMLRTSYNNEQFF
J: TRBJ2-7; V: TRBV12-3/TRBV12-4; D: .; size: .; DNA: TGTGCCAGCAGCCATACGGACCTATACGAGCAGTACTTC; CDR3: CASSHTDLYEQYF
J: TRBJ1-1; V: TRBV9; D: .; size: .; DNA: TGTGCCAGCAGCGTTTGGGGGGTGAACACTGAAGCTTTCTTT; CDR3: CASSVWGVNTEAFF
J: TRBJ1-1; V: TRBV7-9; D: .; size: .; DNA: TGTGCCAGCGGGACCACTGAAGCTTTCTTT; CDR3: CASGTTEAFF
J: TRBJ2-1; V: TRBV27; D: .; size: .; DNA: TGTGCCAGCGTTGGACGTAGCTCCTACAATGAGCAGTTCTTC; CDR3: CASVGRSSYNEQFF
J: TRBJ1-2; V: TRBV18; D: .; size: .; DNA: TGTGCCAGCTCTAACGGTAACTATGGCTACACCTTC; CDR3: CASSNGNYGYTF
J: TRBJ1-1; V: TRBV6-2/TRBV6-3; D: .; size: once; DNA: TGTGCCAGCAGCCTATACAGGGTCTTGAACACTGAAGCTTTCTTT; CDR3: CASSLYRVLNTEAFF
J: TRBJ2-3; V: TRBV25-1; D: .; size: once; DNA: TGTGCCAGCAGTGATGGAGGTCGGGCTGCGCAGTATTTT; CDR3: CASSDGGRAAQYF
J: TRBJ1-3; V: TRBV5-4; D: TRBD1; size: .; DNA: TGTGCCAGCAGCTTCCGGGACAGAATAGACTCTGGAAACACCATATATTTT; CDR3: CASSFRDRIDSGNTIYF
J: TRBJ1-2; V: TRBV7-3; D: .; size: .; DNA: TGTGCCAGCAGCTCGGACAGTGGGGGTGGCTACACCTTC; CDR3: CASSSDSGGGYTF
J: TRBJ2-1; V: TRBV5-1; D: TRBD2; size: .; DNA: TGCGCCAGCAGCCCCCCGGGACTAGCGGGAGTTTGGCAGTTCTTC; CDR3: CASSPPGLAGVWQFF
J: TRBJ1-4; V: TRBV7-8; D: .; size: .; DNA: TGTGCCAGCAGCTTAGAGACAACTAATGAAAAACTGTTTTTT; CDR3: CASSLETTNEKLFF
J: TRBJ1-1; V: TRBV4-1; D: .; size: .; DNA: TGCGCCAGCAGCCAAGATCGCACTGTCGGTGAAGCTTTCTTT; CDR3: CASSQDRTVGEAFF
J: TRBJ1-1; V: TRBV3-1/TRBV3-2; D: .; size: few; DNA: TGTGCCAGCAGCCGCGGCACGGAAGCTTTCTTT; CDR3: CASSRGTEAFF
J: TRBJ1-1; V: TRBV5-1; D: .; size: .; DNA: TGCGCCAGCAACTTAGGGTCCATGAACACTGAAGCTTTCTTT; CDR3: CASNLGSMNTEAFF
J: TRBJ2-7; V: TRBV6-5; D: TRBD2; size: .; DNA: TGTGCCAGCAGTTACTGGGGGGGCGAGCAGTACTTC; CDR3: CASSYWGGEQYF
J: TRBJ2-7; V: TRBV7-9; D: TRBD2; size: .; DNA: TGTGCCAGCAGCCCGGGGGGGCTTATAGAGCAGTACTTC; CDR3: CASSPGGLIEQYF
J: TRBJ1-1; V: TRBV28; D: .; size: once; DNA: TGTGCCAGCGGGGGGGACGTCGCTGAAGCTTTCTTT; CDR3: CASGGDVAEAFF
J: TRBJ2-6; V: TRBV7-9; D: .; size: .; DNA: TGTGCCAGCAGCCGACAGAGCTCTGGGGCCAACGTCCTGACTTTC; CDR3: CASSRQSSGANVLTF
J: TRBJ2-5; V: TRBV24-1; D: .; size: once; DNA: TGTGCCACCAGTGATTTGGAGGGGCACGCGGAGACCCAGTACTTC; CDR3: CATSDLEGHAETQYF
J: TRBJ2-1; V: TRBV7-3; D: .; size: .; DNA: TGTGCCAGCAGCTTAATCGCGGGATCGGCTGAGCAGTTCTTC; CDR3: CASSLIAGSAEQFF
J: TRBJ1-5; V: TRBV12-3/TRBV12-4; D: .; size: .; DNA: TGTGCCAGCAGTTTCGGTCCCTATCAGCCCCAGCATTTT; CDR3: CASSFGPYQPQHF
J: TRBJ2-2; V: TRBV12-5; D: .; size: once; DNA: TGTGCTAGTGGTTTGTCCACACAGGTTTACACCGGGGAGCTGTTTTTT; CDR3: CASGLSTQVYTGELFF
J: TRBJ1-6; V: TRBV14; D: .; size: few; DNA: TGTGCCAGCAGCCCAGTCCTAAATTCACCCCTCCACTTT; CDR3: CASSPVLNSPLHF
J: TRBJ2-7; V: TRBV28; D: .; size: .; DNA: TGTGCCAGCAGTTTGCTAGGACTCGTTTACGAGCAGTACTTC; CDR3: CASSLLGLVYEQYF
J: TRBJ1-2; V: TRBV10-3; D: .; size: .; DNA: TGTGCCATCAGCGATCTCCGGGGGGCTTACGGCTACACCTTC; CDR3: CAISDLRGAYGYTF